Following are 24 T cell receptor beta chains from one sample sequenced in a study of blood T cell repertoires in COVID-19. Clones were sequenced by immunoSEQ multiplex PCR, and TCRdb holds only the in-frame ones, with some missing. This table holds 95,000 to 120,000 clones, roughly 84% found once. The sequencing input was peripheral blood. The receptors were gathered from a woman between 70 and 85 years old who had recovered from COVID-19.

V usage is TRBV7-9 and J usage is TRBJ2-5, with 10 bases fitting TRBD1. Trimming removed 4 bases from V and 2 bases from J; junction bases left unmatched: 7. Germline V gives CDR1 SEHNR, CDR2 FQNEAQ (reference sequence). The CDR3 length is 16 residues. The CDR3 protein is CASSWTGQGPQETQYF. CDR3 bases: TGTGCCAGCAGCTGGACGGGACAGGGGCCTCAAGAGACCCAGTACTTC.

The rearrangement joins TRBV6-2 or TRBV6-3 to TRBJ2-3, with a possible D match to TRBD2 (7 bases). The V gene lost 5 bases and the J gene lost 11 bases, with 20 bases spanning the gap. Germline CDR1 MNHEY, CDR2 SVGEGT. The CDR3 length is 14 residues. The DNA for the CDR3 is TGTGCCAGCAGTCCGGGGGGCGCCCCGGGGGTGCAGTATTTT. It is translated as CASSPGGAPGVQYF.

V and J are TRBV5-1 and TRBJ1-2; tentative D call: TRBD1 (5 bases). Trimming removed 0 bases from V and 5 bases from J, with 14 bases in between. This CDR3 region has 15 residues. CDR1 SGHRS and CDR2 YFSETQ come from the germline V gene. The CDR3 nucleotides read TGCGCCAGCAGCTTGGGGCCAGGGAAGGGGTATGGCTACACCTTC. It translates to CASSLGPGKGYGYTF. Complete variable domain (other parts from reference TRBV5-1 and TRBJ1-2): KAGVTQTPRYLIKTRGQQVTLSCSPISGHRSVSWYQQTPGQGLQFLFEYFSETQRNKGNFPGRFSGRQFSNSRSEMNVSTLELGDSALYLCASSLGPGKGYGYTFGSGTRLTVV.

The chain links TRBV30 to TRBJ1-3; D is unresolved. Between the trimmed V and J ends, which lost 0 bases and 4 bases, there was a span of 7 bases. CDR1 GTSNPN and CDR2 SVGIG come from the germline V gene (reference sequence). The CDR3 spans 13 residues. The DNA of the CDR3 is TGTGCCTGGAGTGTAAGCGGGGGAAACACCATATATTTT. Translated: CAWSVSGGNTIYF.

The chain has TRBV19 and TRBJ1-5; D uncertain. Trimming shortened V by 5 bases and J by 9 bases, and 14 bases separated the two germline ends. Germline-derived CDR1 and CDR2 are LNHDA and SQIVND (reference sequence). The CDR3 covers 13 residues. This CDR3 is CASSPDTIRPQHF. The CDR3 DNA follows: TGTGCCAGTAGTCCAGACACGATCAGGCCCCAGCATTTT.

This chain connects TRBV5-1 to TRBJ2-6; no reliable D call. Deletions cut 2 bases from V and 4 bases from J, with 13 bases between. From germline, CDR1 is SGHRS and CDR2 YFSETQ. This CDR3 has 16 amino acids. The chain's CDR3 is CASSFEFGAGANVLTF. CDR3 sequence (DNA): TGCGCCAGCAGCTTTGAATTTGGAGCCGGGGCCAACGTCCTGACTTTC. The full variable domain, in which reference TRBV5-1 and TRBJ2-6 provide the parts outside the CDR3, is KAGVTQTPRYLIKTRGQQVTLSCSPISGHRSVSWYQQTPGQGLQFLFEYFSETQRNKGNFPGRFSGRQFSNSRSEMNVSTLELGDSALYLCASSFEFGAGANVLTFGAGSRLTVL.

This clone was seen only once. This chain uses TRBV5-1 with TRBJ2-2, with D possibly matching TRBD2 (6 bases). The CDR3 loop spans 14 amino acids. Germline-derived CDR1 and CDR2 are SGHRS and YFSETQ. Trimming took 7 bases from V and 7 from J, leaving 17 bases between them. CDR3: CASASGTQGGELFF. CDR3 in DNA: TGCGCCAGCGCCTCCGGGACTCAGGGCGGGGAGCTGTTTTTT.

The genes are TRBV5-5 and TRBJ2-1; D is ambiguous. V lost 7 bases, J lost 6 bases, and 35 bases lay in between. The CDR3 contains 20 residues. Germline V gives CDR1 SGHKS, CDR2 YYEKEE (reference sequence). Here the CDR3 DNA reads TGTGCCAGCTCCTGGGCCCCCAGGCACCCCTTCTCGCTCGATCTCAATGAGCAGTTCTTC. Encoded protein: CASSWAPRHPFSLDLNEQFF.

This chain uses TRBV18 with TRBJ1-1; a weak D match, TRBD1 (6 bases). The length of the CDR3 is 14 residues. With 8 bases removed from V and 6 bases from J, the gap between germline ends came to 19 bases. Germline V gene sequence: CDR1 KGHSH, CDR2 LQKENI. The CDR3 protein is CASRTYQGISEAFF. CDR3 coding DNA: TGTGCCAGCCGCACATACCAGGGGATTTCTGAAGCTTTCTTT.

This sequence joins TRBV7-3 and TRBJ2-3, with a weak D call TRBD2 (5 bases). Deletions cut 3 bases from V and 2 bases from J, with 12 bases between. Germline loops: CDR1 SGHTA, CDR2 FQGTGA. The CDR3 sequence is 15 residues long. The CDR3: CASSLGGPLTDTQYF. Written as DNA, the CDR3 is TGTGCCAGCAGCTTGGGCGGGCCGCTCACAGATACGCAGTATTTT.

V is TRBV2 and J is TRBJ2-5; possibly TRBD2 for D (6 bases). The germline CDR1 and CDR2 sequences are SNHLY and FYNNEI. V lost 1 base and J lost 7, with 16 bases in between. The CDR3 sequence is 15 residues long. This chain's CDR3 is CASSEDKGTEGTQYF. The CDR3, as DNA: TGTGCCAGCAGTGAAGATAAAGGGACGGAGGGGACCCAGTACTTC. The full variable domain, completed using reference TRBV2 and TRBJ2-5, is EPEVTQTPSHQVTQMGQEVILRCVPISNHLYFYWYRQILGQKVEFLVSFYNNEISEKSEIFDDQFSVERPDGSNFTLKIRSTKLEDSAMYFCASSEDKGTEGTQYFGPGTRLLVL.

The chain carries TRBV18 and TRBJ1-2, with TRBD1 identical over 10 bases. CDR1 is KGHSH, CDR2 LQKENI, per germline. The CDR3 is made up of 15 amino acids. J lost 4 bases, V lost 5 bases, and 7 bases had no gene match. The CDR3 loop reads CASSTTGTGVYGYTF. CDR3 coding DNA: TGTGCCAGCTCAACTACCGGGACAGGGGTCTATGGCTACACCTTC.

V and J are TRBV28 and TRBJ2-7; D might be TRBD1 (5 bases). This CDR3 has 12 residues. Germline values: CDR1 MDHEN, CDR2 SYDVKM. V lost 3 bases and J 4 bases, leaving 7 bases between the germline ends. CDR3 loop: CASSFRGYEQYF. CDR3 DNA: TGTGCCAGCAGTTTTAGGGGTTACGAGCAGTACTTC. Drawing the rest from reference TRBV28 and TRBJ2-7, the complete variable domain is DVKVTQSSRYLVKRTGEKVFLECVQDMDHENMFWYRQDPGLGLRLIYFSYDVKMKEKGDIPEGYSVSREKKERFSLILESASTNQTSMYLCASSFRGYEQYFGPGTRLTVT.

CDR3 nucleotide sequence: TGTGCCAGCGGCCCGCAGCCGGGTAGAGGGACCCAGTACTTC. This codes for CASGPQPGRGTQYF. The J gene is TRBJ2-5, the V gene TRBV27; no clear D. From germline, CDR1 is MNHEY and CDR2 SMNVEV (reference sequence). CDR3 length: 14 amino acids. The ends were cut back, 8 bases at V and 7 bases at J, with 20 bases in the middle.

The chain carries TRBV11-2 and TRBJ2-3; 9 bases line up with TRBD2. Losses at the gene ends were 5 bases for V and 4 bases for J; bases not matched to a gene: 10. This CDR3 is built from 16 residues. Germline V CDR1 and CDR2: SGHAT, FQNNGV. The CDR3 region is CASSPGGRGGADTQYF. Here the CDR3 DNA reads TGTGCCAGCAGCCCCGGGGGGCGGGGGGGCGCAGATACGCAGTATTTT.

The rearrangement uses TRBV6-4 and TRBJ2-3, with 7 bases that match TRBD2. The CDR3 has 13 residues. Germline trimming cut 6 bases from V and 6 bases from J; bases unmatched to any gene: 6. In germline, CDR1 is MRHNA, CDR2 SNTAGT. CDR3 loop: CASSKREGDTQYF. The CDR3 DNA follows: TGTGCCAGCAGCAAGCGGGAAGGGGATACGCAGTATTTT.

The rearrangement uses TRBV7-3 and TRBJ2-2; 7 bases are a match to TRBD2. Unmatched junction bases numbered 7, after V lost 6 bases and J lost 3 bases. This CDR3 region has 15 residues. Per the germline V gene, CDR1 is SGHTA and CDR2 is FQGTGA. CDR3 nucleotides: TGTGCCAGCAGTTCCATACTAGCGTACACCGGGGAGCTGTTTTTT. Translated: CASSSILAYTGELFF.

This clone occurred once. The chain combines TRBV30 with TRBJ2-5; D may be TRBD2 (7 bases). CDR3 size: 13 residues. The V end was cut by 2 bases, the J end by 1 base, with 8 bases between. From germline, CDR1 is GTSNPN and CDR2 SVGIG (reference sequence). CDR3 residues: CAWSRGAQETQYF. The DNA of the CDR3 is TGTGCCTGGAGTCGGGGGGCCCAAGAGACCCAGTACTTC.

The V gene is TRBV6-2 or TRBV6-3, the J gene TRBJ2-7; 8 bases match TRBD1. The CDR3 covers 16 residues. In germline, CDR1 is MNHEY, CDR2 SVGEGT. J gave up 6 bases and V 0 bases, and 10 bases lay outside the gene matches. In DNA, the CDR3 is TGTGCCAGCAGTTACTCGAGGATGGACAGGGCGGTCGAGCAGTACTTC. Amino acid sequence: CASSYSRMDRAVEQYF.

The V and J genes are TRBV6-2 or TRBV6-3 and TRBJ1-5; 7 bases agree with TRBD1. The CDR3 has 15 residues. CDR1 MNHEY and CDR2 SVGEGT come from the germline V gene. The junction had 7 bases not matched to a gene; V was cut back by 2 bases and J by 6 bases. CDR3 sequence (DNA): TGTGCCAGCAGTTACCCGGACAGGTGGTCTCAGCCCCAGCATTTT. It is translated as CASSYPDRWSQPQHF.

This clone occurred once. The CDR3 is CASSLRGGANGRVRYF. CDR3 nucleotides: TGTGCCAGCAGCTTAAGGGGGGGCGCTAACGGTCGCGTCAGGTACTTC. The J gene is TRBJ2-7, the V gene TRBV7-2; D possibly corresponds to TRBD2 (7 bases). Between the trimmed V and J ends, which lost 2 bases and 12 bases, there was a span of 26 bases. CDR1 SGHTA and CDR2 FQGNSA come from the germline V gene. The CDR3 totals 16 residues.

J is TRBJ2-5 and V is TRBV2, with TRBD2 matching over 11 bases. CDR3 length: 16 residues. Trimming cost V 6 bases and J 5 bases; bases outside gene matches: 11. Germline V gene lookup returns CDR1 SNHLY and CDR2 FYNNEI. CDR3 coding DNA: TGTGCCAGCAGCCGCATCCTGGCTAGCGGGAGGGAGACCCAGTACTTC. Amino acids: CASSRILASGRETQYF.

The chain joins TRBV11-2 to TRBJ1-2, with D possibly matching TRBD1 (6 bases). CDR1 is SGHAT, CDR2 FQNNGV, per germline. Trimming took off 5 bases at V and 0 bases at J, with 13 bases between the two ends. The CDR3 spans 15 residues. The CDR3 DNA reads as TGTGCCAGCAGCCCACACAGGGCCCCTAACTATGGCTACACCTTC. Its protein product is CASSPHRAPNYGYTF. Supplemented by reference TRBV11-2 and TRBJ1-2, the full variable domain reads EAGVAQSPRYKIIEKRQSVAFWCNPISGHATLYWYQQILGQGPKLLIQFQNNGVVDDSQLPKDRFSAERLKGVDSTLKIQPAKLEDSAVYLCASSPHRAPNYGYTFGSGTRLTVV.

The gene calls are TRBV7-2 and TRBJ1-2, with D possibly TRBD1 on 6 matching bases. The CDR3 runs to 15 residues. Trimming cost V 5 bases and J 4 bases, with 17 bases left between them. Germline CDR1 and CDR2: SGHTA and FQGNSA. CDR3 DNA: TGTGCCAGCAGCGCCCAACAGGGCCTGGCCTATGGCTACACCTTC. Translation: CASSAQQGLAYGYTF. The full variable domain, completed using reference TRBV7-2 and TRBJ1-2, is GAGVSQSPSNKVTEKGKDVELRCDPISGHTALYWYRQSLGQGLEFLIYFQGNSAPDKSGLPSDRFSAERTGGSVSTLTIQRTQQEDSAVYLCASSAQQGLAYGYTFGSGTRLTVV.